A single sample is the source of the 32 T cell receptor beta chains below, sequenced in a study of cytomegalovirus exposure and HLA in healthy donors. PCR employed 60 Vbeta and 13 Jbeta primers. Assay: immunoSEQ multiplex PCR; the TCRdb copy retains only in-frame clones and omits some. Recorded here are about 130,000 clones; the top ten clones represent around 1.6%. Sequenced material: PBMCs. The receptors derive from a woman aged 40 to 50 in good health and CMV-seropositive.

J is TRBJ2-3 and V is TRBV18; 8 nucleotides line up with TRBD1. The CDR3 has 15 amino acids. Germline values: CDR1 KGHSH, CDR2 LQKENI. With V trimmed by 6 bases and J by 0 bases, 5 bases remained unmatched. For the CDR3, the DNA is TGTGCCAGCTCGCTTGACAGGGGAAGCACAGATACGCAGTATTTT. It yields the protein CASSLDRGSTDTQYF.

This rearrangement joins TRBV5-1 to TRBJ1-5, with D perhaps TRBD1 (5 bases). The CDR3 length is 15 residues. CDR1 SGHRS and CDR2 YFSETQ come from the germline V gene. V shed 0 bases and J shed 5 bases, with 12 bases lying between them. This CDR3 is CASSLVTGSDQPQHF. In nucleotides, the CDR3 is TGCGCCAGCAGCTTGGTTACAGGCTCGGATCAGCCCCAGCATTTT.

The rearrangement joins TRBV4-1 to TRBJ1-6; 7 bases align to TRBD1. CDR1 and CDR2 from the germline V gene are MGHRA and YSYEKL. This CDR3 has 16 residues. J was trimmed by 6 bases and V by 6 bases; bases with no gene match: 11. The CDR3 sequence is CASRYIQGVPNSPLHF. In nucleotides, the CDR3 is TGCGCCAGCAGATATATCCAGGGGGTCCCTAATTCACCCCTCCACTTT.

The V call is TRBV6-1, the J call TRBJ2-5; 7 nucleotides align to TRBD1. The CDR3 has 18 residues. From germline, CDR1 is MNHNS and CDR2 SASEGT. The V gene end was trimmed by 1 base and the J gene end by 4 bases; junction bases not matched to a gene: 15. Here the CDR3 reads CASSEGEGAKRFVETQYF. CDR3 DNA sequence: TGTGCCAGCAGTGAAGGCGAGGGGGCGAAGAGGTTTGTAGAGACCCAGTACTTC.

CDR3 in amino acids: CSVSRDRVETQYF. The CDR3 DNA is TGCAGCGTCTCCCGGGACAGGGTGGAGACCCAGTACTTC. V is TRBV29-1 and J is TRBJ2-5, with 9 nucleotides matching TRBD1. Germline V gives CDR1 SQVTM, CDR2 ANQGSEA. The CDR3 consists of 13 residues. With V trimmed by 6 bases and J by 5 bases, 7 bases remained unmatched.

CDR3 protein: CASSLGTGEPFPGANVLTF. CDR3 DNA sequence: TGTGCCAGCAGCTTGGGCACGGGGGAACCGTTTCCTGGGGCCAACGTCCTGACTTTC. The chain couples TRBV5-6 to TRBJ2-6; D possibly corresponds to TRBD2 (6 bases). Trimming cost V 0 bases and J 2 bases, with 18 bases left between them. CDR3 length: 19 residues. CDR1 and CDR2 from the germline V gene are SGHDT and YYEEEE.

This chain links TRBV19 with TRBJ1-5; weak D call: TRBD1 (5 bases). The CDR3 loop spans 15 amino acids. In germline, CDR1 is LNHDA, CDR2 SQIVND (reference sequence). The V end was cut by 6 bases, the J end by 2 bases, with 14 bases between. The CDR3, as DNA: TGTGCCAGTAGCCTAGGAGGAGGGGGCAATCAGCCCCAGCATTTT. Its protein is CASSLGGGGNQPQHF. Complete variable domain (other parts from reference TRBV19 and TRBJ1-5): DGGITQSPKYLFRKEGQNVTLSCEQNLNHDAMYWYRQDPGQGLRLIYYSQIVNDFQKGDIAEGYSVSREKKESFPLTVTSAQKNPTAFYLCASSLGGGGNQPQHFGDGTRLSIL.

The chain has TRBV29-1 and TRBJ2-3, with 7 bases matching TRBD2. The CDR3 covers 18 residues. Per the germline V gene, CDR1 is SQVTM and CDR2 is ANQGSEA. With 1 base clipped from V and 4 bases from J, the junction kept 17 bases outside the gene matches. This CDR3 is CSVEGEASGTPLADTQYF. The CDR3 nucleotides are TGCAGCGTTGAAGGGGAAGCTAGCGGAACCCCCCTAGCAGATACGCAGTATTTT.

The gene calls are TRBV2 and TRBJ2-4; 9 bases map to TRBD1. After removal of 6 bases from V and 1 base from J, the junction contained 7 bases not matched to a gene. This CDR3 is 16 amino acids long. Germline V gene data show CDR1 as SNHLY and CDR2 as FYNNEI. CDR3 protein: CASRGDRARAKNIQYF. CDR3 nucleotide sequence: TGTGCCAGCAGGGGGGACAGGGCCAGGGCCAAAAACATTCAGTACTTC.

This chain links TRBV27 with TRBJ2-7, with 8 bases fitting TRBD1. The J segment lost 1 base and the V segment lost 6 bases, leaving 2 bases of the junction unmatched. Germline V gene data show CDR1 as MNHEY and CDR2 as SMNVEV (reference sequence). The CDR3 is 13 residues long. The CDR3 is CASSWTGSYEQYF. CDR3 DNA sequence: TGTGCCAGCAGCTGGACAGGGTCCTACGAGCAGTACTTC.

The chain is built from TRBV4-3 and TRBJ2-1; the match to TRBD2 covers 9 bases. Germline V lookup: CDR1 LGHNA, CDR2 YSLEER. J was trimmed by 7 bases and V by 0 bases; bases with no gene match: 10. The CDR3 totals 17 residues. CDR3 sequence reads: CASSQDSGGRAGNEQFF. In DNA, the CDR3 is TGCGCCAGCAGCCAAGATTCTGGCGGGAGGGCGGGTAATGAGCAGTTCTTC.

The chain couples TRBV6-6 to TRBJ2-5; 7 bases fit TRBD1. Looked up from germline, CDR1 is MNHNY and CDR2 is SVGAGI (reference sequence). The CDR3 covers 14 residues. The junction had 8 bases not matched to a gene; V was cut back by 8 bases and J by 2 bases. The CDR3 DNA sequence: TGTGCCAGCTCGAGTGGCAGGGGGCAAGAGACCCAGTACTTC. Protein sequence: CASSSGRGQETQYF.

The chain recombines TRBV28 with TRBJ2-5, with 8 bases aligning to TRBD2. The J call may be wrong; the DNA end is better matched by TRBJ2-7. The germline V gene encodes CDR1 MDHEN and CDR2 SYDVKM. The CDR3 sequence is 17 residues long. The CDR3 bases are TGTGCCAGCAGTTCCTCTTCTCTAGCGGGTTTATCCTACGAGCAGTACTTC. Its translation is CASSSSSLAGLSYEQYF.

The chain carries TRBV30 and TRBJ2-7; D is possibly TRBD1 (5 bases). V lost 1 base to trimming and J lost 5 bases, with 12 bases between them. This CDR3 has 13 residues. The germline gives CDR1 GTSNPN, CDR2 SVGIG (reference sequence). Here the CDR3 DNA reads TGTGCCTGGAGTGATTTCGAAGGGGACGAGCAGTACTTC. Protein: CAWSDFEGDEQYF.

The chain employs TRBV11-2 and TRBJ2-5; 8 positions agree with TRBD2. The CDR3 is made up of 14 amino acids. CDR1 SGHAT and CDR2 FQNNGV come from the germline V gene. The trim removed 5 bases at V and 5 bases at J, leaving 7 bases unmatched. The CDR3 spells CASSPGGAMETQYF. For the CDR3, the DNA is TGTGCCAGCAGCCCGGGGGGGGCGATGGAGACCCAGTACTTC.

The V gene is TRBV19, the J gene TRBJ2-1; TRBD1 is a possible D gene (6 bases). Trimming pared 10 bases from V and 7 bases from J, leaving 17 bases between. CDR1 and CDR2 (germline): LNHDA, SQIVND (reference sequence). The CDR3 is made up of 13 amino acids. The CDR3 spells CATGTDRRNEQFF. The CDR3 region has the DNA TGTGCCACCGGGACGGACAGACGTAATGAGCAGTTCTTC. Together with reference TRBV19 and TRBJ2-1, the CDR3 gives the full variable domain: DGGITQSPKYLFRKEGQNVTLSCEQNLNHDAMYWYRQDPGQGLRLIYYSQIVNDFQKGDIAEGYSVSREKKESFPLTVTSAQKNPTAFYLCATGTDRRNEQFFGPGTRLTVL.

CDR3 region: CASSLSGRWETQYF. The CDR3 DNA reads TGTGCCAGCAGCTTATCCGGGAGGTGGGAGACCCAGTACTTC. The V call is TRBV7-9, the J call TRBJ2-5; 7 positions agree with TRBD2. V dropped 2 bases and J dropped 5; count of bases not matched to a gene: 5. The CDR3 spans 14 residues. Germline V lookup: CDR1 SEHNR, CDR2 FQNEAQ (reference sequence).

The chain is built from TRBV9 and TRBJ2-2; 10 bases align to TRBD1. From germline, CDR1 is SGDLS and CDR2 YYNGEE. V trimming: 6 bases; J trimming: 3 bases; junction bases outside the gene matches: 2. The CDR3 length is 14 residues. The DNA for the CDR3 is TGTGCCAGCACCGGGACAGGGGACACCGGGGAGCTGTTTTTT. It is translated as CASTGTGDTGELFF.

The CDR3 DNA follows: TGCGCCAGCAGCTCCGAAGTGCGGACACCGAATGAAAAACTGTTTTTT. Its protein product is CASSSEVRTPNEKLFF. The rearrangement uses TRBV4-1 and TRBJ1-4, with a tentative D call TRBD1 (5 bases). Germline CDR1 and CDR2: MGHRA and YSYEKL. With 5 bases removed from V and 5 bases from J, the gap between germline ends came to 18 bases. The CDR3 is 16 residues long.

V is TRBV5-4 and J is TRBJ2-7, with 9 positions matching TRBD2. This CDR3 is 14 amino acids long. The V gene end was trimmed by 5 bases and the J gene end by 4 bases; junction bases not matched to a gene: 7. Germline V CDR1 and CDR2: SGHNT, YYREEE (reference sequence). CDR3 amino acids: CASSPGTSNYEQYF. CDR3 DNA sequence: TGTGCCAGCAGTCCCGGGACTAGCAATTACGAGCAGTACTTC.

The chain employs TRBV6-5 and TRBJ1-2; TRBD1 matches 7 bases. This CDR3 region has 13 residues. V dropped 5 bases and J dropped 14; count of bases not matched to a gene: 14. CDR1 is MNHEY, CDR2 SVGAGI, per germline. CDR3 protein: CASSAPGQTRKTF. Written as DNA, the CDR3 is TGTGCCAGCAGTGCGCCGGGACAGACCCGTAAGACCTTC.

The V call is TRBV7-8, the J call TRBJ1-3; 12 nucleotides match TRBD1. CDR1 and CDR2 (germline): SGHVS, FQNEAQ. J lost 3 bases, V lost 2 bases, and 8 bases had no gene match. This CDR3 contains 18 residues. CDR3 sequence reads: CASSLRDRGPRRGNTIYF. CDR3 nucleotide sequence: TGTGCCAGCAGCTTACGGGACAGGGGGCCAAGACGTGGAAACACCATATATTTT.

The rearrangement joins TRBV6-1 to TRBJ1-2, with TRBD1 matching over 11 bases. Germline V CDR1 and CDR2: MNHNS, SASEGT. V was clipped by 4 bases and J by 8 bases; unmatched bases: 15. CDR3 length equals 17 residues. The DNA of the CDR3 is TGTGCCAGCAGTGCCTCCGGGACAGGGGGTTACGAGGCGGGCTACACCTTC. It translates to CASSASGTGGYEAGYTF.

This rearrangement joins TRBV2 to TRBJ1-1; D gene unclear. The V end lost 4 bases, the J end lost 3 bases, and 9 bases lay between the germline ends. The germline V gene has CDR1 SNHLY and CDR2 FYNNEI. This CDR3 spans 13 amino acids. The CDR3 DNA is TGTGCCAGCAGTGTTGGGCAGCACACTGAAGCTTTCTTT. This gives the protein CASSVGQHTEAFF.

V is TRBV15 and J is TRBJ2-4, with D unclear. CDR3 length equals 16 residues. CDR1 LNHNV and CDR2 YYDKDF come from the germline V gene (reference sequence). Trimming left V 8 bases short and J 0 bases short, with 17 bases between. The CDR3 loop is CATSGRPLVAKNIQYF. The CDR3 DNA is TGTGCCACCTCGGGTCGACCCTTGGTAGCCAAAAACATTCAGTACTTC.

CDR3 sequence (DNA): TGTGCCAGCAGCCGGGACAGTGCTTATGGCTACACCTTC. This encodes CASSRDSAYGYTF. The chain combines TRBV2 with TRBJ1-2, with 7 bases fitting TRBD1. The CDR3 covers 13 residues. Germline lookup yields CDR1 SNHLY and CDR2 FYNNEI. The V segment lost 6 bases and the J segment 5 bases; nucleotides outside the gene matches: 6.

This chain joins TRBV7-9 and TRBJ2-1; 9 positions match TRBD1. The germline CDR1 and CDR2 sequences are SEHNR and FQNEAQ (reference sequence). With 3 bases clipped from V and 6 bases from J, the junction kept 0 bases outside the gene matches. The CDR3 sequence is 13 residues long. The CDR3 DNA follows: TGTGCCAGCAGCTTGACAGGGGGCAATGAGCAGTTCTTC. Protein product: CASSLTGGNEQFF.

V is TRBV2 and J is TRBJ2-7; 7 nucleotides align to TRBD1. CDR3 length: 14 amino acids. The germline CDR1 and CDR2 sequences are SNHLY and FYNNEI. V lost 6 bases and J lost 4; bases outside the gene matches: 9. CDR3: CASSRRGTPYEQYF. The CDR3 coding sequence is TGTGCCAGCAGCCGCAGGGGGACCCCTTACGAGCAGTACTTC.

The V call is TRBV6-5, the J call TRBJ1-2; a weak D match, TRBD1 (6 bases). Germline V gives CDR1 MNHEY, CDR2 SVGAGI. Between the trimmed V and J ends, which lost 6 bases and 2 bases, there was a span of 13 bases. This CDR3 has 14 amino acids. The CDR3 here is CASRINTGNYGYTF. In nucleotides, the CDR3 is TGTGCCAGCAGGATAAACACAGGGAACTATGGCTACACCTTC.

For the CDR3, the DNA is TGTGCCAGCAGGCGAATAAGCGGGAGGGGGCCTAGACGAGAGCAGTACTTC. It translates to CASRRISGRGPRREQYF. The chain carries TRBV28 and TRBJ2-7; 10 bases match TRBD2. The V segment lost 6 bases and the J segment 7 bases; nucleotides outside the gene matches: 18. Germline V gene data show CDR1 as MDHEN and CDR2 as SYDVKM. The CDR3 consists of 17 residues.

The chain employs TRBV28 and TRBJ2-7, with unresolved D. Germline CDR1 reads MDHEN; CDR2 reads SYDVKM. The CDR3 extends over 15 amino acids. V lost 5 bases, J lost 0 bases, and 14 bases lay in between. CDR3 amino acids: CASSQVAGFSYEQYF. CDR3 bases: TGTGCCAGCAGTCAAGTCGCAGGATTCTCCTACGAGCAGTACTTC.

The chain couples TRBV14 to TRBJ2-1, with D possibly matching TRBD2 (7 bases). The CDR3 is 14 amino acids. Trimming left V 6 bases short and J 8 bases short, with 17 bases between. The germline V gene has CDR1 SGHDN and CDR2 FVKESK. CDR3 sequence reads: CASSLRGRADEQFF. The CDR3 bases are TGTGCCAGCAGTCTAAGGGGGAGGGCAGATGAGCAGTTCTTC.